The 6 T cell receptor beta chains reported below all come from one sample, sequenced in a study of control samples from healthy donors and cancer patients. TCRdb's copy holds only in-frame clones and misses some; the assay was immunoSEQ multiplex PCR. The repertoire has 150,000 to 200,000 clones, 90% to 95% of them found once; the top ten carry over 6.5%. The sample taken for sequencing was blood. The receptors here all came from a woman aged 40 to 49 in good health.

CDR3 amino acids: CASSQEWVASGNTIYF. CDR3 DNA: TGTGCCAGCAGCCAAGAATGGGTGGCCTCTGGAAACACCATATATTTT. The chain couples TRBV3-1 (or the pseudogene TRBV3-2) to TRBJ1-3; D unclear. V lost 0 bases and J lost 0, with 9 bases in between. CDR1 and CDR2 (germline): LGHDT, YNNKEL (reference sequence). This CDR3 has 16 residues.

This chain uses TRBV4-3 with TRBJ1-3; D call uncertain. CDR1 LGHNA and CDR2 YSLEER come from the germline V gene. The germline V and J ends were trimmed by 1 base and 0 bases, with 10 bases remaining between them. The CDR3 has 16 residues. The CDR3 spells CASSQGLDLSGNTIYF. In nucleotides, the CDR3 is TGCGCCAGCAGCCAAGGACTGGACCTCTCTGGAAACACCATATATTTT.

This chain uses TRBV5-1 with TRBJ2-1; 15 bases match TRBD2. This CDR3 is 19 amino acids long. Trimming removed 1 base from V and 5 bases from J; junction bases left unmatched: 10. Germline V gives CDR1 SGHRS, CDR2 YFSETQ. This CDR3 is CASSLRNPGLAGGDNEQFF. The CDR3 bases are TGCGCCAGCAGCTTGAGAAATCCGGGACTAGCGGGAGGTGACAATGAGCAGTTCTTC.

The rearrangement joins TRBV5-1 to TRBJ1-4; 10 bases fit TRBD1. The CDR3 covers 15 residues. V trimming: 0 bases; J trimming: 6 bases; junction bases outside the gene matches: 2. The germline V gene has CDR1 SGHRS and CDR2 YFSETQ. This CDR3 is CASSLEGTGDEKLFF. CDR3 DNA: TGCGCCAGCAGCTTGGAGGGGACAGGGGATGAAAAACTGTTTTTT.

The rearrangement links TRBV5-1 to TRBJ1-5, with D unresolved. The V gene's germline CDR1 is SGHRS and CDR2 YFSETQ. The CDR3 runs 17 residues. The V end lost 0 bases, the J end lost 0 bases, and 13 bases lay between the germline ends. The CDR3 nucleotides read TGCGCCAGCAGCTTGGGGACCGGGCCATATAGCAATCAGCCCCAGCATTTT. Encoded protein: CASSLGTGPYSNQPQHF.

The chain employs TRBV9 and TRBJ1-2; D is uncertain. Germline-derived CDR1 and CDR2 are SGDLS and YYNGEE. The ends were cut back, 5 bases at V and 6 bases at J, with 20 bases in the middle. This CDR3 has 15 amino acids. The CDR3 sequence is CASSLRRGGVDGYTF. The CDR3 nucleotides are TGTGCCAGCAGTCTTCGACGGGGAGGAGTCGATGGCTACACCTTC. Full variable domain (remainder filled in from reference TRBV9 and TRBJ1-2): DSGVTQTPKHLITATGQRVTLRCSPRSGDLSVYWYQQSLDQGLQFLIQYYNGEERAKGNILERFSAQQFPDLHSELNLSSLELGDSALYFCASSLRRGGVDGYTFGSGTRLTVV.